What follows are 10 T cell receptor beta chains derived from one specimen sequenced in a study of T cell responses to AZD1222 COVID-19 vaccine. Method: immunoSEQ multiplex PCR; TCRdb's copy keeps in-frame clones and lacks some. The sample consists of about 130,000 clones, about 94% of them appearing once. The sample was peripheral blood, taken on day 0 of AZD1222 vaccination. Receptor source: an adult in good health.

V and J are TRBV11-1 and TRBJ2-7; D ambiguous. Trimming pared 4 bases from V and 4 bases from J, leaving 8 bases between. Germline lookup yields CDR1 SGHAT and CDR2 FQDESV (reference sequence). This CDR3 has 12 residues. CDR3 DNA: TGTGCCAGCAGCTCTTCTAGGTACGAGCAGTACTTC. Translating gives CASSSSRYEQYF.

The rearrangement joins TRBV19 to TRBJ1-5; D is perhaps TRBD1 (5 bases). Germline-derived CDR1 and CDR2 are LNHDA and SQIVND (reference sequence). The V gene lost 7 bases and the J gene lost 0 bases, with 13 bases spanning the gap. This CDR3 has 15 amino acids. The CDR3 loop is CASKRDGYSNQPQHF. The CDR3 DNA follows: TGTGCCAGTAAGAGGGACGGATATAGCAATCAGCCCCAGCATTTT.

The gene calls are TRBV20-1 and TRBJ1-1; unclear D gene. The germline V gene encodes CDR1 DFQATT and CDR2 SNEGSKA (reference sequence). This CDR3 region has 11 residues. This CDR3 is CRAGGGTEAFF. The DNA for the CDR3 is TGCAGAGCAGGCGGCGGCACTGAAGCTTTCTTT.

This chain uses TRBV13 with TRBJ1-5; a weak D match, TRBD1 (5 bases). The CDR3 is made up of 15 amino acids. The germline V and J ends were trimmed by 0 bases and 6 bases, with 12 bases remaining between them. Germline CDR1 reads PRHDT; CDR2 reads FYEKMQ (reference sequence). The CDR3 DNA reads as TGTGCCAGCAGCTTAGGCCGGGGCGCTCGTCAGCCCCAGCATTTT. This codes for CASSLGRGARQPQHF. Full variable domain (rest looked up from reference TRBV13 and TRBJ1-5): AAGVIQSPRHLIKEKRETATLKCYPIPRHDTVYWYQQGPGQDPQFLISFYEKMQSDKGSIPDRFSAQQFSDYHSELNMSSLELGDSALYFCASSLGRGARQPQHFGDGTRLSIL.

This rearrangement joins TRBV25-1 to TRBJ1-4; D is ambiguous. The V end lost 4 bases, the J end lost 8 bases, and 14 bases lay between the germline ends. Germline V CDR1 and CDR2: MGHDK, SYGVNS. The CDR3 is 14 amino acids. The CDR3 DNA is TGTGCCAGCAGTGTAGATCCGGCCGCAGAAAAACTGTTTTTT. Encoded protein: CASSVDPAAEKLFF.

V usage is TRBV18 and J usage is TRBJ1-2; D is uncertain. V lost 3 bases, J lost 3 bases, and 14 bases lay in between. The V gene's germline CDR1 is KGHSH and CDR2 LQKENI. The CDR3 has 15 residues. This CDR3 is CASSPRVGFDYGYTF. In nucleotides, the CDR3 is TGTGCCAGCTCACCCCGGGTGGGGTTTGACTATGGCTACACCTTC.

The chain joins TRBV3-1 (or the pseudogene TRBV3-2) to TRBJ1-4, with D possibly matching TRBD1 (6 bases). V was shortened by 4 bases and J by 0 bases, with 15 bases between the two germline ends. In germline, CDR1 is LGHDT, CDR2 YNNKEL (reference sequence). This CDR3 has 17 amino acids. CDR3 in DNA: TGTGCCAGCAGCCCGAAAGACAGGCCTTCAACTAATGAAAAACTGTTTTTT. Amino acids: CASSPKDRPSTNEKLFF.

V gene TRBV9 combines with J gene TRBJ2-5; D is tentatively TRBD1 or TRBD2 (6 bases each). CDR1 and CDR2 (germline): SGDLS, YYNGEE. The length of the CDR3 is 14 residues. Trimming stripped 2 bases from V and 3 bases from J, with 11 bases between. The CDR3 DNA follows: TGTGCCAGCAGCGTTTCCGGGGGCGAAGAGACCCAGTACTTC. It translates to CASSVSGGEETQYF.

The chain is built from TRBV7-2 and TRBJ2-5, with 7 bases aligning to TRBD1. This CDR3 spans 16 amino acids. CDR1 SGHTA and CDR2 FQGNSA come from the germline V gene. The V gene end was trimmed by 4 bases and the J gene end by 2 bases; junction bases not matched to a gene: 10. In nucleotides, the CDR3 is TGTGCCAGCAGCTCCCAGGGGGTGTTCCTACAAGAGACCCAGTACTTC. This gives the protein CASSSQGVFLQETQYF.

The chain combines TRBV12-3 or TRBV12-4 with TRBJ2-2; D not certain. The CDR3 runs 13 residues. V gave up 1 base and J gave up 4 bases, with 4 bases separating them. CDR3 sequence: CASSLGGTGELFF. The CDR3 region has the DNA TGTGCCAGCAGTTTAGGGGGCACCGGGGAGCTGTTTTTT.